This TCR beta chain was recovered during a study of T cell changes during pregnancy in multiple sclerosis. Germline V lookup: CDR1 SGHTA, CDR2 FQGNSA. This CDR3 is built from 16 residues. Germline trimming cut 2 bases from V and 6 bases from J; bases unmatched to any gene: 7. The data were produced by immunoSEQ multiplex PCR, yet TCRdb's version contains in-frame clones alone and is incomplete. The repertoire holds roughly 52,000 clones, with approximately 94% as singletons. V is TRBV7-2 and J is TRBJ2-2; TRBD2 matches 9 bases. This TCR derives from a female donor with multiple sclerosis, enrolled in a pregnancy study. Sequences were derived from CD8+ T cells from peripheral blood mononuclear cells, sampled before pregnancy. The CDR3 region is CASSLWRGRAAGELFF. CDR3 nucleotide sequence: TGTGCCAGCAGCTTATGGCGCGGGAGGGCCGCCGGGGAGCTGTTTTTT.